What follows describes a single TCR beta chain. What antigen it recognizes has not been identified. A junction boundary mismatches the germline segment, possibly from a read error. The record originates from a study of cytomegalovirus exposure and HLA in healthy donors (dated by TCRdb to the late 2010s). Notes on the research overall: An earlier analysis of approximately 640 of the donors reported roughly 270 Gb of sequence data and more than 90 million unique TCR beta sequences from 190 million or so T cells. A later analysis re-analyzed previously published TCR beta repertoires from 550 to 700 donors and added high-resolution HLA genotyping to study TCR occurrence patterns. Donor age, sex, ethnicity and CMV serostatus were compiled alongside the repertoire data. A separate validation cohort of roughly 130 different subjects was used in addition to the approximately 700-subject first cohort. An early release covering 500 to 750 HLA-typed donors comprised around 300 gigabases of sequencing data and roughly 86 million unique TCR sequences. Genome-wide SNP genotypes for about 65% of the 666 donors were used in a later genetic analysis, which treated that subset as a discovery cohort. Among the roughly 380 genotyped donors, approximately 77% belonged to the genetic ancestry cluster associated with self-reported Caucasian donors. An earlier analysis of roughly 580 of the donors used high-throughput TCR beta sequencing to judge whether each TCR beta V gene segment behaved as functional or pseudogenic. The study used immunosequencing to profile the T cell repertoires of approximately 650 subjects and linked those repertoires to cytomegalovirus serostatus. Typing coverage varied by locus: about 629-640 donors for A, B, C, DRB1 and DQB1; approximately 520 for DQA1; about 590 for DPA1; roughly 450 for DPB1. The study combined high-throughput TCR immunosequencing, statistical association of individual TCRs with disease status, and machine learning to predict cytomegalovirus infection status. Among some 400 genotyped donors of the cohort, an average of approximately 240,000 unique TCR beta nucleotide sequences was sequenced per donor, of which 15% to 20% were non-productive. Several DR-DQ haplotypes were handled as single units for association and clustering because linkage in the cohort was strong. HLA typing covered class I and class II loci at four-digit resolution. In the later analysis, no new phenotypic data were used to find candidate immune exposures; instead, reliance was placed on TCR beta sequences and their occurrence across donors. All discovery cohort repertoires had been generated using a single sequencing platform. The study aimed to test whether signatures of past pathogen exposure could be identified by cataloging public T cell receptors.

Via the germline V gene, CDR1 is SQVTM and CDR2 ANQGSEA. The CDR3 has 13 amino acids, counting the end cysteine and phenylalanine. Only the CDR3 region is kept as DNA, spanning 39 bases read in frame from base 1. Library preparation was by the immunoSEQ multiplex PCR assay. For the multiplex PCR, a mixture combining 60 forward primers for TCR Vbeta segments and 13 reverse primers for TCR Jbeta segments was used. A multiplex PCR assay on genomic DNA amplified the CDR3 region of rearranged TCR beta genes. Amplified TCR beta libraries were sequenced as 87-base-pair reads on the Illumina HiSeq System. In the original analysis: A later analysis counted some 74 million unique TCR beta chains across the 670 or so repertoires, and around 9.9 million of these chains were shared by at least two donors. To remove PCR and sequencing errors, raw reads were error-corrected and collapsed into unique sequences using a nearest-neighbor algorithm that merged closely related sequences. V, D and J gene segments were assigned by aligning CDR3 sequences to IMGT reference sequences. For a sequence to be retained, at least a six-nucleotide match to both a V gene segment and a J gene segment was required. A rearrangement counted as productive if the CDR3 had no stop codons and remained in frame with V and J, and every other rearrangement counted as non-productive. Following IMGT convention, CDR3 was defined as the stretch from the second conserved V-encoded cysteine to the conserved J-encoded phenylalanine. The earlier analysis of roughly 590 of the donors excluded any sequence lacking an unambiguous match to a single V gene segment. An earlier analysis of several hundred of the donors called V segments functional above 56.7% productive rearrangements and segregating when the between-donor standard deviation exceeded 5%. A statistical classification framework was built for diagnosing cytomegalovirus status from the catalog of TCR beta chain sequences. A later analysis assigned V and J genes by comparing TCR nucleotide sequences with IMGT/GENE-DB human TR gene sequences. The TCRdist pipeline was used in a later analysis to assign CDR3 sequences and most-parsimonious VDJ recombination scenarios. In a later analysis, each TCR beta chain was defined by its CDR3 amino acid sequence together with its V-gene family, and reads lacking a unique V-gene family were excluded. In a later analysis, some 600 highly shared, low-generation-probability nucleotide sequences were removed to address suspected cross-contamination and a sequencing artifact. In a later analysis, a clonal expansion index for each public chain was calculated from normalized within-repertoire ranks of inferred template counts. A later analysis computed generation probabilities with a VDJ recombination model fitted to out-of-frame rearrangements, and checked the results against IGoR. A later analysis scored TCR-TCR, TCR-HLA and TCR-CMV co-occurrence with hypergeometric tests, applying a repertoire-size bias correction to TCR pairs. A later analysis estimated false discovery rates by permuting HLA or CMV assignments 20 times. In a later analysis, co-occurring TCRs were grouped using DBSCAN, with TCRdist sequence similarity added in when clustering inside HLA-allele-positive subsets. For co-occurrence clustering, repertoires with fewer than 30,000 or more than 120,000 public chains were excluded, along with 5 or 6 repertoires with anomalous nucleotide sharing. The table comes from immuneACCESS by way of TCRdb, which keeps in-frame sequences with V and J called. Part of the clones is missing from these tables; in studies checked, under half for an unresolved V gene and the rest for unknown reasons. The V and J calls and clone size are taken from that table; D and trimming were inferred from the DNA. The sample includes 180,000 or so clones, with roughly 78% observed a single time. The ten largest clones add up to about 1.9% of the sample.

The cohort consisted of hundreds of healthy bone marrow donors. At the time of sampling, every cohort member was nominally healthy, though immune exposures that went unrecorded were likely present. The donor tested CMV seronegative and was one of the 352 seronegative cohort members. A peripheral blood sample was provided by each donor, and peripheral blood mononuclear cells were used for TCR beta sequencing. The Qiagen DNeasy Blood Extraction Kit was used to extract genomic DNA from the blood cell samples. The full study reports these points: In vitro tests confirmed that a few of the cytomegalovirus-associated TCR beta chains recognize cytomegalovirus antigens. The authors suggested that the approach could potentially be extended to other disease states and immunological phenotypes. In a later genetic analysis, fewer N-insertions in productive TCRs were reported among donors in an Asian-associated ancestry cluster than the approximately 670-donor mean. In a later analysis, HLA-associated TCR beta chains showed more clonal expansion and lower generation probabilities than non-associated chains that were equally common. Because counts were too low, under 20 rarely observed V segments, including chromosome 9 orphons, were left out of the earlier analysis of several hundred of the donors. An association between a missense DCLRE1C variant and V-gene and J-gene trimming of TCR beta chains was found in a later genetic analysis and replicated in an independent cohort. A total of fewer than 200 TCR beta chains were listed by the study as associated with cytomegalovirus. Across donors, most TCR sequences were observed very rarely, whereas some public TCRs were present in many individuals. When HLA alleles, especially DR and DQ, strongly co-occurred, TCR associations were difficult to assign to individual alleles. Because HLA typing was unavailable for some donors at each locus, only the typed subset was used in association tests. Linkage disequilibrium might explain the correlated functional status among segregating V segments, but an unknown experimental factor could not be ruled out. A group of highly shared sequence variants was considered likely to be a technical artifact of the sequencing pipeline. Some IMGT-functional V segments, including TRBV6-2 and TRBV6-3, could not be told apart with the 87-base-pair reads, so those segments were excluded. A further reported finding was that TCR beta sequences accurately predicted the HLA-A and HLA-B alleles for most subjects in the first cohort. The only immune exposure information available for the cohort was CMV serostatus. The cohort was sequenced for TCR beta chains only, and without alpha or paired-chain data the features that could be detected were limited. The classifier was reported to diagnose cytomegalovirus status with high specificity and sensitivity in both the original cohort and the validation cohort. An earlier analysis of approximately 540 of the donors showed that most TCR beta V segments appeared in productive rearrangements either about 90% or about 30% of the time, which broadly matched IMGT annotations. In a later analysis, 16,951 TCR beta sequences were associated with specific HLA alleles at a false discovery rate of 0.05. In a later analysis, the rate of TCR association differed among HLA loci, with DRB1 alleles having the most associated TCRs and HLA-C alleles having the fewest. In a later analysis, most CMV-associated TCR beta chains were found to appear HLA-restricted, with HLA associations seemingly driven largely by CMV exposure. Several of the top co-occurrence clusters appeared to be linked to parvovirus B19, influenza, CMV and Epstein-Barr virus, according to a later analysis. Sequencing depth was assumed to be roughly uniform across donors in the presence/absence analyses, though that assumption may not hold.

The V and J genes are TRBV29-1 and TRBJ2-7, with TRBD1 matching 7 junction bases. The receptor was derived from a woman between 25 and 40 years old in good health and CMV-seronegative. The specimen was PBMCs. The DNA sequence is as follows: TGCAGCGTCGAAGGGGACAGCTCCTACGAGCAGTACTTC. This yields the protein CSVEGDSSYEQYF.